These 25 T cell receptor beta chains share one sample of origin, sequenced in a study of T-cell memory formation after mild COVID-19. MiXCR, run by TCRdb on the 5' RACE reads, gives a single entry per CDR3 protein. This sample has 300,000 to 400,000 distinct CDR3 sequences, with about 16% found just once. The sample was PBMCs or a T cell subset sorted from them (not recorded which). The origin of the receptors is a man between 18 and 35 years old who had mild COVID-19 (a few samples of this study predate the infection). Cell type and time point are not known.

The J gene is TRBJ2-5, the V gene TRBV4-3, with 8 bases matching TRBD2. V shed 0 bases, J shed 9 bases, and the junction held 9 bases outside the gene matches. This CDR3 region has 15 residues. Per the germline V gene, CDR1 is LGHNA and CDR2 is YSLEER. CDR3 nucleotide sequence: TGCGCCAGCAGCCAAGACGGAGCGGCGGGGGGAGCCCAGTACTTC. The encoded protein is CASSQDGAAGGAQYF.

This CDR3 reads CASRGASYEQYF. CDR3 bases: TGCGCCAGCAGGGGGGCCTCCTACGAGCAGTACTTC. The rearrangement links TRBV10-2 to TRBJ2-7, with D possibly matching TRBD1 (6 bases). The CDR3 has 12 amino acids. Germline-derived CDR1 and CDR2 are WSHSY and SAAADI. V lost 6 bases to trimming and J lost 0 bases, with 6 bases between them.

A few counts support this clonotype. V is TRBV7-6 and J is TRBJ1-5, with D perhaps TRBD1 (5 bases). Germline CDR1 SGHVS, CDR2 FNYEAQ. The V gene lost 5 bases and the J gene lost 3 bases, with 11 bases spanning the gap. The CDR3 totals 14 residues. CDR3 nucleotides: TGTGCCAGCAGCCCGGGGACTGACAATCAGCCCCAGCATTTT. It yields the protein CASSPGTDNQPQHF.

The CDR3 region has the DNA TGTGCCACCAGCAGAGATAACACAGAACCTTACGAGCAGTACTTC. Amino acid sequence: CATSRDNTEPYEQYF. The J gene is TRBJ2-7, the V gene TRBV15; D uncertain. The ends were cut back, 0 bases at V and 4 bases at J, with 13 bases in the middle. The germline gives CDR1 LNHNV, CDR2 YYDKDF (reference sequence). CDR3 size: 15 residues.

This clonotype was detected a few times. The V call is TRBV10-3, the J call TRBJ2-3; 7 positions match TRBD2. The CDR3 has 12 amino acids. Germline loops: CDR1 ENHRY, CDR2 SYGVKD. Losses at the gene ends were 11 bases for V and 4 bases for J; bases not matched to a gene: 6. The CDR3 DNA sequence: TGTGCCTCACGGGGGGAGCCAGATACGCAGTATTTT. Residues: CASRGEPDTQYF.

The chain has TRBV11-2 and TRBJ2-7; unclear D gene. This CDR3 has 13 residues. The V gene lost 1 base and the J gene lost 4 bases, with 8 bases spanning the gap. The V gene's germline CDR1 is SGHAT and CDR2 FQNNGV. The CDR3 protein is CASSLGEVYEQYF. CDR3 sequence (DNA): TGTGCCAGCAGCTTAGGAGAGGTTTACGAGCAGTACTTC.

Many counts were recorded for this clonotype. V usage is TRBV12-3 or TRBV12-4 and J usage is TRBJ2-3; D is possibly TRBD2 (7 bases). The CDR3 contains 16 residues. Deletions cut 3 bases from V and 2 bases from J, with 15 bases between. CDR3 sequence reads: CASSFFLGGPTDTQYF. DNA for the CDR3: TGTGCCAGCAGTTTTTTCTTGGGGGGGCCCACAGATACGCAGTATTTT.

This clonotype was seen a few times. The chain uses TRBV24-1 and TRBJ2-1; 7 bases are a match to TRBD2. V gave up 0 bases and J gave up 7 bases; unmatched junction bases: 2. Germline V gene data show CDR1 as KGHDR and CDR2 as SFDVKD. This CDR3 is 14 amino acids long. The DNA of the CDR3 is TGTGCCACCAGTGATTTGCGGGGAGGGAATGAGCAGTTCTTC. As protein: CATSDLRGGNEQFF.

The CDR3 protein is CASSYRSYEQYF. In DNA form, the CDR3 reads TGTGCCAGCAGTTACCGGTCTTACGAGCAGTACTTC. This rearrangement joins TRBV6-2 or TRBV6-3 to TRBJ2-7, with no clear D. Germline V gives CDR1 MNHEY, CDR2 SVGEGT. This CDR3 spans 12 amino acids. Trimming left V 2 bases short and J 4 bases short, with 6 bases between.

The chain's CDR3 is CATSRAGGSDTQYF. For the CDR3, the DNA is TGTGCCACCAGCAGGGCGGGGGGGAGCGATACGCAGTATTTT. The chain combines TRBV15 with TRBJ2-3; 9 nucleotides match TRBD2. Germline lookup yields CDR1 LNHNV and CDR2 YYDKDF (reference sequence). V dropped 3 bases and J dropped 6; count of bases not matched to a gene: 4. The CDR3 has 14 amino acids.

This clonotype was observed a handful of times. The rearrangement uses TRBV4-3 and TRBJ2-7; tentatively, D is TRBD1 (6 bases). Germline CDR1 LGHNA, CDR2 YSLEER. The length of the CDR3 is 15 residues. Trimming took off 0 bases at V and 2 bases at J, with 11 bases between the two ends. The CDR3 protein is CASSQEQGTPYEQYF. The DNA of the CDR3 is TGCGCCAGCAGCCAAGAACAGGGAACCCCCTACGAGCAGTACTTC.

The V and J genes are TRBV4-1 and TRBJ2-7, with a weak D call TRBD2 (5 bases). From germline, CDR1 is MGHRA and CDR2 YSYEKL. Trimming cost V 0 bases and J 4 bases, with 13 bases left between them. This CDR3 spans 15 amino acids. The CDR3 loop reads CASSQELAPGYEQYF. In DNA, the CDR3 is TGCGCCAGCAGCCAAGAATTAGCACCGGGGTACGAGCAGTACTTC.

V gene TRBV7-9 combines with J gene TRBJ1-2; D not certain. Germline loops: CDR1 SEHNR, CDR2 FQNEAQ (reference sequence). Deletions cut 7 bases from V and 0 bases from J, with 15 bases between. The CDR3 spans 15 residues. The CDR3 DNA is TGTGCCAGCAACGCGGGCGCACCAGCTAACTATGGCTACACCTTC. Translated: CASNAGAPANYGYTF.

V is TRBV5-1 and J is TRBJ1-1; 8 bases agree with TRBD1. The CDR3 is made up of 15 amino acids. Germline lookup yields CDR1 SGHRS and CDR2 YFSETQ. After removal of 4 bases from V and 3 bases from J, the junction contained 8 bases not matched to a gene. CDR3 protein: CASSVPTGEHTEAFF. The CDR3, as DNA: TGCGCCAGCAGCGTCCCGACAGGGGAGCACACTGAAGCTTTCTTT.

This clonotype was detected only a few times. The chain joins TRBV7-2 to TRBJ1-1; TRBD1 is a possible D gene (5 bases). The germline V and J ends were trimmed by 5 bases and 3 bases, with 13 bases remaining between them. The CDR3 is 14 residues long. The germline V gene encodes CDR1 SGHTA and CDR2 FQGNSA. The CDR3 DNA sequence: TGTGCCAGCAGCCTCTCCGGGGCCCACACTGAAGCTTTCTTT. Translation gives CASSLSGAHTEAFF.

This clonotype was seen many times. The chain carries TRBV11-2 and TRBJ2-5; 13 nucleotides agree with TRBD2. This CDR3 has 15 residues. Germline CDR1 SGHAT, CDR2 FQNNGV. Trimming took 5 bases from V and 4 from J; bases not matched to a gene: 4. The CDR3 coding sequence is TGTGCCAGCAGCCCCGGGACTAGCGGGGTAGAGACCCAGTACTTC. Amino acids: CASSPGTSGVETQYF.

This clonotype was observed a few times. This chain uses TRBV30 with TRBJ2-7; TRBD1 matches 10 bases. Germline V gene lookup returns CDR1 GTSNPN and CDR2 SVGIG (reference sequence). The CDR3 sequence is 12 residues long. Losses at the gene ends were 2 bases for V and 6 bases for J; bases not matched to a gene: 1. The CDR3 region is CAWSRTGGEQYF. In DNA, the CDR3 is TGTGCCTGGAGTAGGACAGGGGGCGAGCAGTACTTC.

CDR3 nucleotides: TGCAGATCGGACCCCGGTGACAGGGAGGGTGGGGAGACCCAGTACTTC. The encoded protein is CRSDPGDREGGETQYF. J is TRBJ2-5 and V is TRBV20-1, with D perhaps given as TRBD1 or TRBD2 (7 bases each). Germline V lookup: CDR1 DFQATT, CDR2 SNEGSKA (reference sequence). The CDR3 covers 16 residues.

This clonotype was detected ten times or more. CDR3 sequence: CASSANRGGTDTQYF. The CDR3 DNA sequence: TGTGCCAGCAGCGCTAACAGGGGCGGCACAGATACGCAGTATTTT. The rearrangement links TRBV7-9 to TRBJ2-3; 7 nucleotides line up with TRBD1. Germline V gene sequence: CDR1 SEHNR, CDR2 FQNEAQ (reference sequence). CDR3 length: 15 residues. Germline trimming cut 5 bases from V and 1 base from J; bases unmatched to any gene: 6.

This clonotype was observed a few times. The J gene is TRBJ1-3, the V gene TRBV7-2, with no clear D. CDR3 length: 14 residues. Per the germline V gene, CDR1 is SGHTA and CDR2 is FQGNSA. V was cut by 2 bases and J by 1 base, with 6 bases left in between. The CDR3 nucleotides are TGTGCCAGCAGCTTAAGGGAATCTGGAAACACCATATATTTT. This translates into CASSLRESGNTIYF.

This clonotype was counted ten times or more. V usage is TRBV3-1 and J usage is TRBJ2-5, with 12 positions matching TRBD2. With V trimmed by 4 bases and J by 5 bases, 8 bases remained unmatched. Germline CDR1 is LGHDT and CDR2 is YNNKEL (reference sequence). The CDR3 covers 16 residues. CDR3 sequence: CASSPGLAGPPETQYF. The CDR3, as DNA: TGTGCCAGCAGCCCTGGACTAGCGGGGCCCCCGGAGACCCAGTACTTC.

This chain uses TRBV6-5 with TRBJ2-5; no reliable D call. The V end was cut by 6 bases, the J end by 5 bases, with 13 bases between. This CDR3 is 13 amino acids long. Germline loops: CDR1 MNHEY, CDR2 SVGAGI. The CDR3 DNA reads as TGTGCCAGCAGCCTCAGGTCCCGGGAGACCCAGTACTTC. It is translated as CASSLRSRETQYF.

Only a few counts were recorded for this clonotype. This sequence joins TRBV27 and TRBJ1-5; the D is unclear. Germline lookup yields CDR1 MNHEY and CDR2 SMNVEV (reference sequence). V was pared by 3 bases and J by 8 bases, with 11 bases between. There are 13 residues in the CDR3. The CDR3 sequence is CASSFVPWEPQHF. For the CDR3, the DNA is TGTGCCAGCAGTTTTGTACCCTGGGAGCCCCAGCATTTT.

The CDR3 DNA follows: TGCGCCAGCAGCCAAGAACCCGGGGAGGCCACCGGGGAGCTGTTTTTT. Its protein is CASSQEPGEATGELFF. The chain links TRBV4-1 to TRBJ2-2; D might be TRBD2 (6 bases). Trimming pared 0 bases from V and 4 bases from J, leaving 12 bases between. This CDR3 region has 16 residues. In germline, CDR1 is MGHRA, CDR2 YSYEKL.

The chain employs TRBV15 and TRBJ1-1; 10 bases fit TRBD1. V was pared by 1 base and J by 0 bases, with 2 bases of the junction left unmatched. The CDR3 sequence is 16 residues long. CDR1 LNHNV and CDR2 YYDKDF come from the germline V gene (reference sequence). CDR3 amino acids: CATSRGTGGMNTEAFF. DNA of the CDR3: TGTGCCACCAGCAGAGGGACAGGGGGGATGAACACTGAAGCTTTCTTT.